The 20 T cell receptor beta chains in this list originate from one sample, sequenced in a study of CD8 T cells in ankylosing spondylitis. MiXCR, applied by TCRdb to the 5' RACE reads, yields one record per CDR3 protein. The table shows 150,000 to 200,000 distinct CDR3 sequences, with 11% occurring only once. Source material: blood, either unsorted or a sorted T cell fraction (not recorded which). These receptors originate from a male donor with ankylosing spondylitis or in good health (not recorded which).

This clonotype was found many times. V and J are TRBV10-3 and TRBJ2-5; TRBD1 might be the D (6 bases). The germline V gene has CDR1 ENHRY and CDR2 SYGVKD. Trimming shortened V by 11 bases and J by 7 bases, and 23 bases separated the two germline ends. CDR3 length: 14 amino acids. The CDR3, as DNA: TGTGCCGCCAGGGGAGAAGCGACCCTAGGGACCCAGTACTTC. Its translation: CAARGEATLGTQYF.

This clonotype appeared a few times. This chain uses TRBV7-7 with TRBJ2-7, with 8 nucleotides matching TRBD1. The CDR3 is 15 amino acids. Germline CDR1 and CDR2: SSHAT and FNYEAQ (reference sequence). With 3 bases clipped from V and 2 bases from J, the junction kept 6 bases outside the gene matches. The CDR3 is CASSFRTGPTYEQYF. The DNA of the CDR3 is TGTGCCAGCAGCTTTAGGACAGGGCCCACCTACGAGCAGTACTTC. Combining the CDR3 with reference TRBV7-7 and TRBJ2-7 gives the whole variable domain GAGVSQSPRYKVTKRGQDVTLRCDPISSHATLYWYQQALGQGPEFLTYFNYEAQPDKSGLPSDRFSAERPEGSISTLTIQRTEQRDSAMYRCASSFRTGPTYEQYFGPGTRLTVT.

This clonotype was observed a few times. The CDR3: CASSVEGYTEAFF. As DNA, the CDR3 is TGTGCCAGCAGCGTAGAAGGGTACACTGAAGCTTTCTTT. The chain carries TRBV9 and TRBJ1-1; D ambiguous. From germline, CDR1 is SGDLS and CDR2 YYNGEE. This CDR3 comprises 13 residues. V dropped 0 bases and J dropped 3 bases, with 6 bases sitting between them.

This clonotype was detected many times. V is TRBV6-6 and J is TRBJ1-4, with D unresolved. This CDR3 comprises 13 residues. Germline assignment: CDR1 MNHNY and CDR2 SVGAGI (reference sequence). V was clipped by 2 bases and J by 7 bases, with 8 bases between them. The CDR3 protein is CASSYSEREKLFF. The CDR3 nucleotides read TGTGCCAGCAGTTACAGTGAACGTGAAAAACTGTTTTTT.

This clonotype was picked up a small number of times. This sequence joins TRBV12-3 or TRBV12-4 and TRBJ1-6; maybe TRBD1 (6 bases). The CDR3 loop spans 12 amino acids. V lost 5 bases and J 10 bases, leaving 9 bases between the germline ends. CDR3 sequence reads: CASSGGRSPLHF. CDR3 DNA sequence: TGTGCCAGCAGTGGGGGCAGGTCACCCCTCCACTTT.

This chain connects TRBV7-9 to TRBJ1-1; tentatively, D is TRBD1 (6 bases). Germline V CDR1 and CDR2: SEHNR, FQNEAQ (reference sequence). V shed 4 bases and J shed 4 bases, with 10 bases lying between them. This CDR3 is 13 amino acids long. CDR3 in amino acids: CASSSPGATEAFF. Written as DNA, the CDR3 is TGTGCCAGCAGCTCACCAGGGGCCACTGAAGCTTTCTTT.

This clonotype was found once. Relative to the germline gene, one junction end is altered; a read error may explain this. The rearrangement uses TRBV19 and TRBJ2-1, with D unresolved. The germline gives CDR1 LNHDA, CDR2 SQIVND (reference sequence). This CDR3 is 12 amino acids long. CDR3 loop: CASSSGYNEQSF. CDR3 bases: TGTGCCAGTAGTTCGGGTTACAATGAGCAGTCCTTC.

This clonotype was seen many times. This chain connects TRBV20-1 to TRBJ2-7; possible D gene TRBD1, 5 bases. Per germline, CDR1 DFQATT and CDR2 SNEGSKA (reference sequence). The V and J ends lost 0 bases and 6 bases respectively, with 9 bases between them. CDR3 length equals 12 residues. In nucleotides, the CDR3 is TGCAGTGCTAGAGATCAAGGGGCCGAGCAGTACTTC. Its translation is CSARDQGAEQYF.

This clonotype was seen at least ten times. CDR3 region: CASSSFLGGGRVNIQYF. The CDR3 DNA sequence: TGTGCCAGCAGTTCCTTCTTGGGGGGCGGGAGAGTAAACATTCAGTACTTC. This chain connects TRBV6-5 to TRBJ2-4; tentatively, D is TRBD2 (7 bases). V was trimmed by 4 bases and J by 6 bases, leaving 22 bases between them. CDR3 length: 17 residues. The germline CDR1 and CDR2 sequences are MNHEY and SVGAGI.

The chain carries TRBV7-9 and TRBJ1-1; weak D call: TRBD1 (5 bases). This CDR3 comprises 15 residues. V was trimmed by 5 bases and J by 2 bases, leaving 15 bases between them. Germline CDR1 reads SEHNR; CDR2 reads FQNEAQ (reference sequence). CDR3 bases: TGTGCCAGCAGCCGCGGGGGGAGCGTCAACACTGAAGCTTTCTTT. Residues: CASSRGGSVNTEAFF.

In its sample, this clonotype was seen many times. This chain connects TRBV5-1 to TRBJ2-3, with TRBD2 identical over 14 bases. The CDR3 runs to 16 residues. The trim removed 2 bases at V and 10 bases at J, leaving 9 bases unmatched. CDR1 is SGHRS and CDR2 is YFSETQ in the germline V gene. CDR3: CASSFSATSGRDAQYF. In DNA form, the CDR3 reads TGCGCCAGCAGCTTTTCCGCGACTAGCGGGAGGGACGCGCAGTATTTT.

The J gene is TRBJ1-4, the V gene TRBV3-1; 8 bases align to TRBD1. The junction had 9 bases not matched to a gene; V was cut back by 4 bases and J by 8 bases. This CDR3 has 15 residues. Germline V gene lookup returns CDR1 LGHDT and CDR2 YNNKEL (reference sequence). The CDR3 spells CASSPLGQGSEKLFF. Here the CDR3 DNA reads TGTGCCAGCAGCCCCCTTGGACAGGGCTCCGAAAAACTGTTTTTT.

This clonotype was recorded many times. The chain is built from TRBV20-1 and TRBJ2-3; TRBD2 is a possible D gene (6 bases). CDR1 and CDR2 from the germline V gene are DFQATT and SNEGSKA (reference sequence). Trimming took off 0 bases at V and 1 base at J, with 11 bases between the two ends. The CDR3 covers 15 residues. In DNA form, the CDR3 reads TGCAGTGCTAGAGAAAGGACTACCCGCACAGATACGCAGTATTTT. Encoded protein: CSARERTTRTDTQYF.

CDR3 DNA: TGCGCCAGCAGCGGCGGGACAGGCGCTAACTATGGCTACACCTTC. This gives the protein CASSGGTGANYGYTF. V is TRBV5-1 and J is TRBJ1-2; 8 bases are a match to TRBD1. Germline V gene sequence: CDR1 SGHRS, CDR2 YFSETQ. This CDR3 has 15 amino acids. The junction had 5 bases not matched to a gene; V was cut back by 4 bases and J by 0 bases.

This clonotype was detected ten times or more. The CDR3 DNA sequence: TGCAGTGCGTCCCGGGGGAACACCGGGGAGCTGTTTTTT. Amino acids: CSASRGNTGELFF. The rearrangement joins TRBV20-1 to TRBJ2-2, with a possible D match to TRBD2 (5 bases). The length of the CDR3 is 13 residues. Germline values: CDR1 DFQATT, CDR2 SNEGSKA (reference sequence). Trimming pared 6 bases from V and 1 base from J, leaving 9 bases between.

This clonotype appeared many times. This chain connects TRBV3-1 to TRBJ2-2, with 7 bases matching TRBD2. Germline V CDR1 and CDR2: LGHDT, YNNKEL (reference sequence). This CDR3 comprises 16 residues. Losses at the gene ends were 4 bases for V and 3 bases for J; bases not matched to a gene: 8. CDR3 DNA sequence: TGTGCCAGCAGCCCTCCTACGACTAGCTACACCGGGGAGCTGTTTTTT. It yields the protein CASSPPTTSYTGELFF.

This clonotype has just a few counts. The CDR3 DNA is TGTGCCAGCAGCCCCACTAGCGGAATCAACAATGAGCAGTTCTTC. It yields the protein CASSPTSGINNEQFF. The V call is TRBV11-2, the J call TRBJ2-1; 8 bases align to TRBD2. V was clipped by 5 bases and J by 5 bases; unmatched bases: 8. CDR1 is SGHAT, CDR2 FQNNGV, per germline. There are 15 residues in the CDR3. The whole variable domain, remainder taken from reference TRBV11-2 and TRBJ2-1, is EAGVAQSPRYKIIEKRQSVAFWCNPISGHATLYWYQQILGQGPKLLIQFQNNGVVDDSQLPKDRFSAERLKGVDSTLKIQPAKLEDSAVYLCASSPTSGINNEQFFGPGTRLTVL.

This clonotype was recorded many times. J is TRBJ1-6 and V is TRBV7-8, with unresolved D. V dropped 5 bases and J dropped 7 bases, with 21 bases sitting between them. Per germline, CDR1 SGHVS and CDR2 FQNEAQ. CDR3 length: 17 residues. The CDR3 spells CASSPSQSGLRNSPLHF. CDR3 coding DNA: TGTGCCAGCAGCCCCAGTCAGTCCGGACTGCGAAATTCACCCCTCCACTTT.

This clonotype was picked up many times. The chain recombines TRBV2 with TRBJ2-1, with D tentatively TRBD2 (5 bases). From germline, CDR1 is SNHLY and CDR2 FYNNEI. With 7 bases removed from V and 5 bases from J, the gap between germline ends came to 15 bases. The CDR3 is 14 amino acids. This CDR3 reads CASTQTTPHNEQFF. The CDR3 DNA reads TGTGCCAGCACGCAGACTACCCCTCACAATGAGCAGTTCTTC. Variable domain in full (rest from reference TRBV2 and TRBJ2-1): EPEVTQTPSHQVTQMGQEVILRCVPISNHLYFYWYRQILGQKVEFLVSFYNNEISEKSEIFDDQFSVERPDGSNFTLKIRSTKLEDSAMYFCASTQTTPHNEQFFGPGTRLTVL.

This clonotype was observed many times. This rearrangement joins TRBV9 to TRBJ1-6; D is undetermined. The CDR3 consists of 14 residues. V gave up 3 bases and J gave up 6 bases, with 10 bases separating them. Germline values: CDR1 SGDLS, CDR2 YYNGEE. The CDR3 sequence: CASSATGSNSPLHF. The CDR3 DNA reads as TGTGCCAGCAGCGCGACGGGAAGTAATTCACCCCTCCACTTT.